This entry concerns a single T cell receptor (beta chain). Its antigen is still unknown. This sample stems from a study of STAT5B mutations in CD4+ large granular lymphocyte leukemia. V lost 7 bases to trimming and J lost 1 base; unmatched junction nucleotides: 9. Germline lookup yields CDR1 SGHRS and CDR2 YFSETQ. This CDR3 has 18 residues. The survey-level immunoSEQ assay was used. Per the original data handling: Lowest detectable productive clonotype frequency was 2.59 x 10-5. TCRdb keeps only in-frame clones here, not all; method: immunoSEQ multiplex PCR. The D gene and trimming were derived from the DNA, and the V and J assignments and clone size from that table. Of approximately 24,000 clones in the sample, 60% to 85% were seen once. Study-wide results and limits: Main leukemic clonotypes were patient-specific, but 20% to 25% appeared at low frequency elsewhere. TRBV06-family usage was enriched in top patient clones (8/27) versus controls (2/35).

This chain joins TRBV5-1 and TRBJ2-3, with 16 bases identical to TRBD2. Sequenced input: CD4+ T cells from blood buffy coats. This sequence was found in a human donor in good health. For the CDR3, the DNA is TGCGCCAGCGACAAGGGACTAGCGGGGGGGCTGGGCACAGATACGCAGTATTTT. Protein: CASDKGLAGGLGTDTQYF.